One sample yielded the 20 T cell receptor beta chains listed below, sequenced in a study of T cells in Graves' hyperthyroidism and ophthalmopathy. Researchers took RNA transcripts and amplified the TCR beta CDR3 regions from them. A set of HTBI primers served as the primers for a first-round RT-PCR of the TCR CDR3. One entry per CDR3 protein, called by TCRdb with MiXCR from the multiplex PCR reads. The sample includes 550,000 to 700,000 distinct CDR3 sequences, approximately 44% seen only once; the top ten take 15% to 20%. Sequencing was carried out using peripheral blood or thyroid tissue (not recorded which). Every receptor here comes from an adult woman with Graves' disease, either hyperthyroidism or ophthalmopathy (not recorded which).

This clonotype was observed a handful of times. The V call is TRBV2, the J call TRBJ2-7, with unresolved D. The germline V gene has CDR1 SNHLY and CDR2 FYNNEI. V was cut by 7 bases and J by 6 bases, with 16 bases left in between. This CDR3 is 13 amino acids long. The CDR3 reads CASKGPSFGEQYF. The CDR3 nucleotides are TGTGCCAGCAAGGGTCCCTCCTTCGGCGAGCAGTACTTC.

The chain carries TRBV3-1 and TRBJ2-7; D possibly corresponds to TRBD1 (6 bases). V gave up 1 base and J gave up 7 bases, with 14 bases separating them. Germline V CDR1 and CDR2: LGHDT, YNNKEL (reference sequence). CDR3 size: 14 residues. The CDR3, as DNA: TGTGCCAGCAGCCAAGCAGGGGAGCCGAAAGAGCAGTACTTC. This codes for CASSQAGEPKEQYF.

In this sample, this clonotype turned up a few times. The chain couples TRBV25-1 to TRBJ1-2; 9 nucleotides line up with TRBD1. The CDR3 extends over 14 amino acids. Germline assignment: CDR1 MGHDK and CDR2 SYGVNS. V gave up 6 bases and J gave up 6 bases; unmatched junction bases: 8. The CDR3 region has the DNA TGTGCCAGCAGGGACCGGGACAGGGTCAATGGCTACACCTTC. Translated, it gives CASRDRDRVNGYTF.

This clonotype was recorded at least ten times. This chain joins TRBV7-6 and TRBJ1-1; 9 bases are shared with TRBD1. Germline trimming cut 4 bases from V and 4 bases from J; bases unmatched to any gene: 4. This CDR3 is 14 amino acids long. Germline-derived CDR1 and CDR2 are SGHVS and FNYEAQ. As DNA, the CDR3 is TGTGCCAGCAGCTGGGGACAGGGTCTCACTGAAGCTTTCTTT. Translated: CASSWGQGLTEAFF.

Written as DNA, the CDR3 is TGTGCCAGCAGTTTACACAGGGAATTTGGCACCGGGGAGACCCAGTACTTC. Its translation is CASSLHREFGTGETQYF. The V gene is TRBV2, the J gene TRBJ2-5; D is possibly TRBD1 (6 bases). V shed 5 bases and J shed 5 bases, with 24 bases lying between them. The germline V gene encodes CDR1 SNHLY and CDR2 FYNNEI. The CDR3 has 17 amino acids.

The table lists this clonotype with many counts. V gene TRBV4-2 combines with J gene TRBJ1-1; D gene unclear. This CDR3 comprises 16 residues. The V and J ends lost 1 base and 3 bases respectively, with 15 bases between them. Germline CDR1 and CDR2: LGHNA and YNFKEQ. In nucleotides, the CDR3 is TGTGCCAGCAGCCAAGTCCGGACTTATCGGGACACTGAAGCTTTCTTT. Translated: CASSQVRTYRDTEAFF.

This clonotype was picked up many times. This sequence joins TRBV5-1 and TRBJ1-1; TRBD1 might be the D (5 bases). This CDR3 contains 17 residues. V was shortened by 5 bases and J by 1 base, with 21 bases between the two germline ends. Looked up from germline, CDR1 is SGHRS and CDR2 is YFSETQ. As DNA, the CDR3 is TGCGCCAGCAGAGCGGGGGATTACATCCCGAAGAACACTGAAGCTTTCTTT. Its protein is CASRAGDYIPKNTEAFF.

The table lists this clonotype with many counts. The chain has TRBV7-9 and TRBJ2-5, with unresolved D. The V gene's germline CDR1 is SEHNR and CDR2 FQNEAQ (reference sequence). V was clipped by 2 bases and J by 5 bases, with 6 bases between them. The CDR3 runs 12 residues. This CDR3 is CASSLPSETQYF. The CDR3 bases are TGTGCCAGCAGCTTACCGTCGGAGACCCAGTACTTC.

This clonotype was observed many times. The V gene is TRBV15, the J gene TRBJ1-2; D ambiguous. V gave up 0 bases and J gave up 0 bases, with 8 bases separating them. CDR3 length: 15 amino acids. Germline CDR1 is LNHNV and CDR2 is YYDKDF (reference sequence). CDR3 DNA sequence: TGTGCCACCAGCAGAGAGTACCGGACTAACTATGGCTACACCTTC. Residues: CATSREYRTNYGYTF.

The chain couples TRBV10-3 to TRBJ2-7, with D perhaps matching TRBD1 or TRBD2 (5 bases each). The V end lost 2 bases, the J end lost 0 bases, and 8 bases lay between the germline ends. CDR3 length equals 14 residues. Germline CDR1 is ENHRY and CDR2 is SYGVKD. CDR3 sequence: CAISEAGTSYEQYF. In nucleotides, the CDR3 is TGTGCCATCAGTGAGGCAGGGACCTCCTACGAGCAGTACTTC.

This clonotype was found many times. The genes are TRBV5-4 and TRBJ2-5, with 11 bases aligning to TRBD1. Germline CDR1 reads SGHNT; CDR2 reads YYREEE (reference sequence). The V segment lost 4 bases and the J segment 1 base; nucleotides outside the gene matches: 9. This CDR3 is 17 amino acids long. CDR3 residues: CASSTTTGTGGQETQYF. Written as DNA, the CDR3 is TGTGCCAGCAGCACAACTACAGGGACAGGGGGCCAAGAGACCCAGTACTTC.

The CDR3 sequence is CASSFEPLTGNTIYF. In nucleotides, the CDR3 is TGTGCCAGCAGCTTTGAGCCGCTAACTGGAAACACCATATATTTT. The V and J genes are TRBV5-4 and TRBJ1-3, with unresolved D. Germline V gene sequence: CDR1 SGHNT, CDR2 YYREEE (reference sequence). The CDR3 runs to 15 residues. Trimming shortened V by 2 bases and J by 2 bases, and 11 bases separated the two germline ends.

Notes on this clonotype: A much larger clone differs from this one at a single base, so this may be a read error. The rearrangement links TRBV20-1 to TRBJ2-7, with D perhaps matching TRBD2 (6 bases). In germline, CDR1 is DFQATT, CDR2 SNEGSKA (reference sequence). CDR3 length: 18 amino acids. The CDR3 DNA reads TGCAGTGCTAGACTTTCCCCCGCTTTGGGCGGGGTAATCTACGGGCAGTACTTC. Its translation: CSARLSPALGGVIYGQYF.

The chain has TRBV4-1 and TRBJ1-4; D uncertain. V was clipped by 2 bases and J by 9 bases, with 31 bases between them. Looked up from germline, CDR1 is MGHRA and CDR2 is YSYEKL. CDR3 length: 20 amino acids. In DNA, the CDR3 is TGCGCCAGCAGCCAAAGGGAAGGGAGAGGCTCTACGGTTAGTCGAAAAAAACTGTTTTTT. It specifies CASSQREGRGSTVSRKKLFF.

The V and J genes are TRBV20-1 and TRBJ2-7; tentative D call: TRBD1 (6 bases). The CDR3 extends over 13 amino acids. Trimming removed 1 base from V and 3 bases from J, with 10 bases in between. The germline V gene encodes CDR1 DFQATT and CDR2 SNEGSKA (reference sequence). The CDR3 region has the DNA TGCAGTGCTAGAGGGGGGCTCGTCTACGAGCAGTACTTC. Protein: CSARGGLVYEQYF.

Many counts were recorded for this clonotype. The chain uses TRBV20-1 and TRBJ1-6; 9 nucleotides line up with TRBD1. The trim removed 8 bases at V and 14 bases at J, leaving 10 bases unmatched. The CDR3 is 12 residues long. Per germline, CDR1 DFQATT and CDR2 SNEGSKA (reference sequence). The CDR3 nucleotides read TGCAGTATAGGGGGACAGGGCATAGCCCTCCACTTT. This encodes CSIGGQGIALHF.

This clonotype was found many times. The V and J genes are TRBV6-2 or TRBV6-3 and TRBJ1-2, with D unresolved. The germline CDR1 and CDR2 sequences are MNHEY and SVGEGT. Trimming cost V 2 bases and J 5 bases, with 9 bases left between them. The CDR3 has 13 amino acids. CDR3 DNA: TGTGCCAGCAGTTACCGTACAGCGTATGGCTACACCTTC. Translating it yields CASSYRTAYGYTF.

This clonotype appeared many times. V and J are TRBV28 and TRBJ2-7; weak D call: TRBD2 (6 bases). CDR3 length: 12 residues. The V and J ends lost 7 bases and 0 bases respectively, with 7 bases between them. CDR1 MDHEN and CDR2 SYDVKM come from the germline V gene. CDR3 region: CASTGDSYEQYF. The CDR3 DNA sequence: TGTGCCAGCACGGGAGACTCCTACGAGCAGTACTTC.

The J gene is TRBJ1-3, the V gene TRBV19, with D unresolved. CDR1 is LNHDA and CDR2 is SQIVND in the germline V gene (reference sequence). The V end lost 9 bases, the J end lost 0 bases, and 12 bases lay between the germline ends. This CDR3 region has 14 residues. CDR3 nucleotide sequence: TGTGCCAGCGCAGAGACCAGCTCTGGAAACACCATATATTTT. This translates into CASAETSSGNTIYF.

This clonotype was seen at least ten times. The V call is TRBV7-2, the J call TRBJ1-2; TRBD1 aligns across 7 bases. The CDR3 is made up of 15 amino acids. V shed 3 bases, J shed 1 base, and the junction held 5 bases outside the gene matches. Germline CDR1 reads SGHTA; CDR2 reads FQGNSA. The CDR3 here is CASSLGQYFNYGYTF. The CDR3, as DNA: TGTGCCAGCAGCTTGGGACAGTACTTTAACTATGGCTACACCTTC.